These T cell receptor beta chains were read from a single sample in a study of blood T cells in healthy people across ages. TCRdb processed the 5' RACE reads anew with MiXCR; each CDR3 protein has one entry. Of roughly 800,000 distinct CDR3 sequences listed, roughly 50% were seen once; the top ten hold about 20%. Material for sequencing was blood. All receptors derive from a man aged 30 to 45 in good health. CDR3s include the opening cysteine and the closing phenylalanine or tryptophan. The D gene is left open where the match is weak. Clone sizes are given selectively: once, few, many, or a class where the clone is expanded.

clone size,V gene,D gene,J gene,CDR3 protein,CDR3 DNA
.,TRBV7-2,TRBD1,TRBJ1-4,CASSLQNSQGDKLFF,TGTGCCAGCAGCTTACAGAACAGCCAGGGGGATAAACTGTTTTTT
.,TRBV29-1,TRBD2,TRBJ2-7,CSVTTSGSIYEQYF,TGCAGCGTCACGACTAGCGGGAGCATCTACGAGCAGTACTTC
.,TRBV9,.,TRBJ2-6,CASSVVSGANVLTF,TGTGCCAGCAGCGTAGTTAGTGGGGCCAACGTCCTGACTTTC
.,TRBV20-1,TRBD2,TRBJ2-7,CSARDPSGYEQYF,TGCAGTGCTAGAGACCCTAGCGGCTACGAGCAGTACTTC
.,TRBV28,.,TRBJ1-2,CASRIGGYGYTF,TGTGCCAGCCGGATAGGAGGCTATGGCTACACCTTC
.,TRBV28,TRBD2,TRBJ2-7,CASNSAGDEQYF,TGTGCCAGCAACTCAGCGGGAGACGAGCAGTACTTC
many,TRBV7-9,.,TRBJ1-1,CASSPLTGTGTEAFF,TGTGCCAGCAGCCCTCTCACGGGTACGGGGACTGAAGCTTTCTTT
few,TRBV3-1,.,TRBJ2-5,CASSPPSGRQYF,TGTGCCAGCAGCCCCCCGTCCGGGCGCCAGTACTTC
.,TRBV27,TRBD2,TRBJ2-1,CASSPRTSGRLDERFF,TGTGCCAGCAGCCCTAGGACTAGCGGGAGGTTGGATGAGCGGTTCTTC
.,TRBV7-9,.,TRBJ2-1,CASSRGPSEQFF,TGTGCCAGCAGCCGGGGACCCAGTGAGCAGTTCTTC
.,TRBV6-2/TRBV6-3,.,TRBJ2-7,CASSLYIGTRGEQYF,TGTGCCAGCAGTTTATATATCGGGACTCGTGGCGAGCAGTACTTC
few,TRBV7-2,.,TRBJ2-3,CASSFIGDTQYF,TGTGCCAGCAGCTTTATTGGGGATACGCAGTATTTT
.,TRBV7-9,TRBD2,TRBJ2-1,CASSRSGGAGRTYNEQFF,TGTGCCAGCAGTCGAAGCGGGGGGGCCGGTAGAACCTACAATGAGCAGTTCTTC
few,TRBV4-2,TRBD1,TRBJ2-7,CASSPYRDRGKVEQYF,TGTGCCAGCAGCCCATACCGGGACAGGGGGAAGGTTGAGCAGTACTTC
.,TRBV18,TRBD1,TRBJ2-7,CASSPLDRFYEQYF,TGTGCCAGCTCACCGTTGGACAGGTTCTACGAGCAGTACTTC
.,TRBV6-6,.,TRBJ2-7,CASSFRSSVSSYEQYF,TGTGCCAGCAGTTTTAGGTCAAGTGTGAGCTCCTACGAGCAGTACTTC
few,TRBV6-2/TRBV6-3,.,TRBJ2-7,CASRRPSMGVYEQYF,TGTGCCAGCAGACGACCGAGCATGGGAGTTTACGAGCAGTACTTC
.,TRBV6-6,.,TRBJ2-7,CASSYGGAADEQYF,TGTGCCAGCAGTTACGGAGGGGCTGCGGACGAGCAGTACTTC
.,TRBV20-1,TRBD1,TRBJ2-1,CSARPRDRGLLNEQFF,TGCAGTGCTAGACCGCGGGACAGGGGGCTGTTGAATGAGCAGTTCTTC
.,TRBV4-2,TRBD1,TRBJ1-6,CASSQEARQGGWPLHF,TGTGCCAGCAGCCAGGAGGCTAGACAGGGGGGTTGGCCCCTCCACTTT
.,TRBV4-2,TRBD1,TRBJ1-2,CASSQGDRGSYGYTF,TGTGCCAGCAGCCAAGGAGACAGGGGATCCTATGGCTACACCTTC
.,TRBV10-3,TRBD1,TRBJ1-4,CAISDGDRGGEKLFF,TGTGCCATCAGTGACGGGGACAGGGGAGGGGAAAAACTGTTTTTT
few,TRBV27,.,TRBJ1-6,CASSFRINRGEKFNSPLHF,TGTGCCAGCAGTTTCAGAATAAATCGGGGGGAGAAGTTTAATTCACCCCTCCACTTT
.,TRBV6-5,.,TRBJ2-7,CASTRSTGSSYEQYF,TGTGCCAGCACCCGATCAACAGGGAGCTCCTACGAGCAGTACTTC
.,TRBV3-1,.,TRBJ2-1,CASSQTPDRHNEQFF,TGTGCCAGCAGCCAAACCCCCGACAGGCACAATGAGCAGTTCTTC
.,TRBV3-1,.,TRBJ2-5,CASSQQGEGVRETQYF,TGTGCCAGCAGCCAACAGGGTGAGGGGGTGAGAGAGACCCAGTACTTC
few,TRBV29-1,.,TRBJ2-3,CSVEGGKYSTDTQYF,TGCAGCGTTGAAGGAGGGAAATACAGCACAGATACGCAGTATTTT
few,TRBV10-3,TRBD1,TRBJ1-1,CAIRPGQGNVEYTEAFF,TGTGCCATCAGACCGGGACAGGGAAACGTAGAGTACACTGAAGCTTTCTTT
.,TRBV7-2,TRBD1,TRBJ2-7,CASSKTPGGYEQYF,TGTGCCAGCAGCAAGACCCCAGGGGGTTACGAGCAGTACTTC
.,TRBV12-3/TRBV12-4,TRBD1,TRBJ1-2,CASRTGFGYTF,TGTGCCAGCAGGACAGGGTTTGGCTACACCTTC
.,TRBV12-3/TRBV12-4,.,TRBJ2-1,CASSLQPPLEQFF,TGTGCCAGCAGTTTACAACCCCCTCTTGAGCAGTTCTTC
once,TRBV10-3,.,TRBJ2-7,CAISADSDYEQYF,TGTGCCATCAGCGCGGACAGTGACTACGAGCAGTACTTC
.,TRBV10-3,TRBD2,TRBJ2-7,CAISESAGGHNEQYF,TGTGCCATCAGTGAGTCAGCGGGAGGGCACAATGAGCAGTACTTC
.,TRBV25-1,TRBD2,TRBJ2-1,CASSEWVGSRAGLQYNEQFF,TGTGCCAGCAGTGAATGGGTGGGCAGCAGAGCGGGATTACAATACAATGAGCAGTTCTTC
.,TRBV29-1,.,TRBJ2-1,CSTADRNNEQFF,TGCAGCACCGCGGACAGAAACAATGAGCAGTTCTTC
.,TRBV6-2/TRBV6-3,TRBD2,TRBJ2-1,CASSRRTSGSRYNEQFF,TGTGCCAGCAGCCGCAGGACTAGCGGGAGCAGGTACAATGAGCAGTTCTTC
.,TRBV20-1,.,TRBJ2-3,CSARDREGPRTDTQYF,TGCAGTGCTAGAGATCGAGAGGGGCCCCGCACAGATACGCAGTATTTT
.,TRBV12-3/TRBV12-4,.,TRBJ2-5,CASSLSFGTQYF,TGTGCCAGCAGTTTATCGTTCGGGACCCAGTACTTC
.,TRBV4-2,TRBD1,TRBJ2-7,CASSQVPGQYYEQYF,TGTGCCAGCAGCCAAGTACCGGGACAGTACTACGAGCAGTACTTC
.,TRBV6-2/TRBV6-3,TRBD2,TRBJ2-1,CASTPQAGGRINEQFF,TGTGCCAGCACCCCGCAAGCGGGAGGGAGAATCAATGAGCAGTTCTTC
few,TRBV7-9,.,TRBJ1-2,CASSLVSAGSYGYTF,TGTGCCAGCAGCTTAGTGTCCGCCGGGAGCTATGGCTACACCTTC
.,TRBV6-5,.,TRBJ2-7,CASSYSPLAPNEQYF,TGTGCCAGCAGTTACTCCCCGCTGGCCCCCAACGAGCAGTACTTC
.,TRBV27,.,TRBJ2-7,CASSLGGGLGGEQYF,TGTGCCAGCAGTTTAGGGGGCGGATTGGGAGGCGAGCAGTACTTC
.,TRBV28,.,TRBJ2-7,CASSFQDSGEQYF,TGTGCCAGCAGTTTCCAGGACAGCGGCGAGCAGTACTTC
.,TRBV5-1,TRBD2,TRBJ2-7,CASSFSGNFYEQYF,TGCGCCAGCAGCTTTAGCGGGAACTTCTACGAGCAGTACTTC
.,TRBV3-1,TRBD1,TRBJ1-2,CASSDGTAYGYTF,TGTGCCAGCAGCGACGGGACAGCCTATGGCTACACCTTC
few,TRBV3-1,.,TRBJ2-1,CASSPEGNEQFF,TGTGCCAGCAGCCCCGAAGGGAATGAGCAGTTCTTC
.,TRBV7-8,TRBD2,TRBJ2-3,CASRETSGETDTQYF,TGTGCCAGCAGAGAGACTAGCGGGGAAACAGATACGCAGTATTTT